This T cell receptor (beta chain) was recorded in a study of control samples from healthy donors and cancer patients. Germline CDR1 reads GTSNPN; CDR2 reads SVGIG (reference sequence). The V segment lost 5 bases and the J segment 5 bases; nucleotides outside the gene matches: 5. The CDR3 covers 12 residues. Libraries were prepared by immunoSEQ multiplex PCR; TCRdb keeps only in-frame clonotypes and omits some of them. The sample lists fewer than 500,000 clones, more than 80% occurring once. Sequencing was carried out using PBMCs. The rearrangement joins TRBV30 to TRBJ1-1; 7 bases are a match to TRBD1. The source is a man aged 35 to 55 with head and neck cancer. In DNA form, the CDR3 reads TGTGCCTGGTTCGGCAGGGGGACTGAAGCTTTCTTT. This sequence encodes CAWFGRGTEAFF.